Listed below are T cell receptor beta chains from one sample, sequenced in a study of cytotoxic CD8 clonotypes in ibrutinib-treated CLL. Generated by immunoSEQ multiplex PCR, the TCRdb table keeps only in-frame clones and is missing some. The sample holds tens of thousands of clones, under 75% seen once. The material was PBMCs, obtained after 12 months of ibrutinib treatment. These receptors originate from a human donor with chronic lymphocytic leukemia. Each CDR3 is given with its conserved first and last residue. The D gene is left open where the match is weak. A row's size may be missing; if present it is once, few, many or a size class.

CAGNVEHRDYGYTF | TGTGCCGGGAACGTAGAACACAGGGACTATGGCTACACCTTC | - | TRBJ1-2 | - | TRBV7-9
CASSDSSKPGTGYSQHF | TGTGCCAGCAGTGATTCGTCTAAACCGGGGACAGGGTATTCACAGCATTTT | few | TRBJ1-5 | TRBD1 | TRBV2
CASSFLGSGDNSPLHF | TGTGCCAGCAGCTTCCTAGGTTCCGGAGATAATTCACCCCTCCACTTT | - | TRBJ1-6 | - | TRBV11-2
CASSLRGDDEKLFF | TGCGCCAGCAGCCTCCGGGGCGACGATGAAAAACTGTTTTTT | - | TRBJ1-4 | - | TRBV5-1
CASSTGTENSPLHF | TGTGCCAGCTCAACTGGGACGGAAAATTCACCCCTCCACTTT | few | TRBJ1-6 | - | TRBV18
CASSAHPRGLGEKLFF | TGTGCCAGCAGTGCCCACCCCAGGGGCTTGGGTGAAAAACTGTTTTTT | few | TRBJ1-4 | - | TRBV6-1
CASSPGQGDRWNGYTF | TGTGCCAGCTCCCCGGGACAGGGTGATCGGTGGAATGGCTACACCTTC | once | TRBJ1-2 | TRBD1 | TRBV18
CASSVGSEDRGDTEAFF | TGTGCCAGCAGCGTAGGGAGTGAGGACAGGGGTGACACTGAAGCTTTCTTT | - | TRBJ1-1 | TRBD1 | TRBV9
CASSPLGGSTDTQYF | TGTGCCAGCAGTCCACTCGGGGGGAGCACAGATACGCAGTATTTT | - | TRBJ2-3 | TRBD2 | TRBV27
CASSLGRQSGNTIYF | TGCGCCAGCAGCTTGGGCCGACAGTCTGGAAACACCATATATTTT | few | TRBJ1-3 | - | TRBV5-1
CASSLMPGNTEAFF | TGTGCCAGCAGCTTAATGCCGGGGAACACTGAAGCTTTCTTT | once | TRBJ1-1 | - | TRBV7-3
CSVDGVGRSWNTEAFF | TGCAGCGTTGATGGGGTTGGGAGGAGTTGGAACACTGAAGCTTTCTTT | - | TRBJ1-1 | - | TRBV29-1
CASSLQGSPLHF | TGTGCCAGCAGTTTACAGGGCTCACCCCTCCACTTT | - | TRBJ1-6 | - | TRBV6-5
CASSIQDRVSGYTF | TGTGCCAGTAGTATTCAGGACAGGGTATCTGGCTACACCTTC | - | TRBJ1-2 | TRBD1 | TRBV19
CASRWGRETQYF | TGTGCCAGCAGATGGGGCCGGGAGACCCAGTACTTC | - | TRBJ2-5 | - | TRBV2
CASSDGGQGDMNTEAFF | TGTGCCAGCAGTGATGGGGGACAGGGGGACATGAACACTGAAGCTTTCTTT | - | TRBJ1-1 | TRBD1 | TRBV2
CASSVDDGKLFF | TGTGCCAGCAGCGTAGATGATGGAAAACTGTTTTTT | - | TRBJ1-4 | - | TRBV9
CASISLVGNTGELFF | TGTGCCAGCATTAGCCTAGTGGGAAACACCGGGGAGCTGTTTTTT | - | TRBJ2-2 | - | TRBV6-6
CATSSLNQREKLFF | TGTGCCACCAGCAGTTTAAATCAGAGGGAAAAACTGTTTTTT | - | TRBJ1-4 | - | TRBV15
CASSPVLAGGPEGANVLTF | TGTGCCAGCTCACCGGTACTAGCGGGGGGGCCGGAAGGGGCCAACGTCCTGACTTTC | - | TRBJ2-6 | TRBD2 | TRBV18
CASRRGGQVEETQYF | TGTGCCAGCAGACGAGGGGGACAGGTTGAAGAGACCCAGTACTTC | - | TRBJ2-5 | TRBD1 | TRBV6-1
CASSLEYSTEKLFF | TGTGCCAGCAGCTTGGAATATTCGACCGAAAAACTGTTTTTT | - | TRBJ1-4 | - | TRBV5-4
CASSLVGVTEAFF | TGTGCCAGCAGCTTGGTCGGGGTCACTGAAGCTTTCTTT | few | TRBJ1-1 | - | TRBV27
CASSIGSVSSYEQYF | TGTGCCAGTAGTATAGGGAGCGTGAGCTCCTACGAGCAGTACTTC | - | TRBJ2-7 | - | TRBV19
CASSPYGGPNEKLFF | TGTGCCAGCAGTCCCTACGGGGGCCCTAATGAAAAACTGTTTTTT | - | TRBJ1-4 | - | TRBV28
CASSSNYGYTF | TGTGCCAGCAGCTCTAACTATGGCTACACCTTC | - | TRBJ1-2 | - | TRBV28
CASSGGGGVSTYGYTF | TGTGCCAGCAGCGGAGGGGGCGGGGTTTCCACCTATGGCTACACCTTC | - | TRBJ1-2 | TRBD1 | TRBV7-9
CASSGGGSGWTQYF | TGTGCCAGCAGCGGCGGGGGGAGCGGTTGGACCCAGTACTTC | - | TRBJ2-5 | TRBD2 | TRBV7-2
CASTVDSGSREQYF | TGCGCCAGCACCGTTGACTCCGGGTCTAGGGAGCAGTACTTC | - | TRBJ2-7 | - | TRBV5-1
CASSQDPGIDGYTF | TGTGCCAGCAGCCAAGATCCAGGGATTGACGGCTACACCTTC | - | TRBJ1-2 | - | TRBV4-2
CASSKQGAEKLFF | TGTGCCAGCAGTAAACAGGGAGCTGAAAAACTGTTTTTT | few | TRBJ1-4 | - | TRBV28
CASSLSGNGELFF | TGTGCCAGCAGCTTAAGTGGAAATGGGGAGCTGTTTTTT | few | TRBJ2-2 | - | TRBV11-3
CASSTGGLRTDTQYF | TGTGCCAGCTCAACCGGGGGCTTACGCACAGATACGCAGTATTTT | - | TRBJ2-3 | - | TRBV18
CASSIDTEYGYTF | TGTGCCAGTAGTATTGATACAGAGTATGGCTACACCTTC | - | TRBJ1-2 | - | TRBV19
CASSSARGLYGYTF | TGTGCCAGCAGTTCCGCCAGGGGGCTCTATGGCTACACCTTC | - | TRBJ1-2 | TRBD1 | TRBV28
CASSSTSGGAMGNIQYF | TGTGCCAGCAGTTCAACTAGCGGGGGGGCGATGGGAAACATTCAGTACTTC | - | TRBJ2-4 | TRBD2 | TRBV27
CASTPGGTGQETQYF | TGTGCCAGCACCCCCGGAGGTACAGGGCAAGAGACCCAGTACTTC | - | TRBJ2-5 | - | TRBV2
CAWSVKNQPQHF | TGTGCCTGGAGTGTTAAGAATCAGCCCCAGCATTTT | few | TRBJ1-5 | - | TRBV30
CASSPTAGGFYEQFF | TGTGCCAGCAGCCCCACGGCGGGGGGGTTTTATGAGCAGTTCTTC | - | TRBJ2-1 | TRBD2 | TRBV6-5
CASSLQGEQFF | TGTGCCAGCAGCTTACAGGGTGAGCAGTTCTTC | - | TRBJ2-1 | - | TRBV5-6
CASSPGSSYEQYF | TGCGCCAGCAGCCCGGGGAGCTCCTACGAGCAGTACTTC | - | TRBJ2-7 | - | TRBV5-1
CASSLVRGGAEKLFF | TGTGCCAGCAGCTTAGTACGGGGAGGGGCCGAAAAACTGTTTTTT | - | TRBJ1-4 | - | TRBV7-2
CASSLVVGTDQETQYF | TGCGCCAGCAGCTTGGTGGTGGGGACCGACCAAGAGACCCAGTACTTC | few | TRBJ2-5 | - | TRBV5-1
CASSSAGGLRDTQYF | TGTGCCAGCAGCTCAGCGGGGGGGCTCAGGGATACGCAGTATTTT | - | TRBJ2-3 | TRBD2 | TRBV5-6
CASSYSRQAQPQHF | TGTGCCAGCAGTTATTCTCGACAGGCACAGCCCCAGCATTTT | once | TRBJ1-5 | - | TRBV6-5
CASIAPDRVETQYF | TGTGCCAGTATTGCACCGGACAGGGTAGAGACCCAGTACTTC | - | TRBJ2-5 | TRBD1 | TRBV2
CASSPPGQLAKNIQYF | TGTGCCAGCAGCCCCCCGGGACAATTAGCCAAAAACATTCAGTACTTC | - | TRBJ2-4 | - | TRBV5-6